This T cell receptor beta chain was sequenced for a study of cytomegalovirus exposure and HLA in healthy donors. Notes on the study in general: TCR beta sequences reportedly predicted most subjects' HLA-A and HLA-B alleles accurately. The study designated fewer than 200 TCR beta chains cytomegalovirus-associated. In a later analysis, CMV-associated beta chains were mostly HLA-associated, it appeared.

The CDR3 runs to 16 residues. V was pared by 0 bases and J by 0 bases, with 1 base of the junction left unmatched. Germline CDR1 and CDR2: LGHNA and YNFKEQ. To note about this clone: Antigen: not known.

In the PCR, 60 Vbeta and 13 Jbeta primers were used. TCRdb's table, derived via immunoSEQ multiplex PCR, lists solely in-frame clones and lacks some. This sample has over 75,000 clones; roughly 83% occur once, and the top ten carry 2% to 3%. The sample comprised PBMCs. The chain employs TRBV4-2 and TRBJ2-1, with 8 bases lining up with TRBD1. The TCR was taken from a woman between 45 and 65 years old in good health and CMV-seronegative. CDR3 sequence: CASSQDGQGSYNEQFF. In nucleotides, the CDR3 is TGTGCCAGCAGCCAAGACGGACAGGGCTCCTACAATGAGCAGTTCTTC.